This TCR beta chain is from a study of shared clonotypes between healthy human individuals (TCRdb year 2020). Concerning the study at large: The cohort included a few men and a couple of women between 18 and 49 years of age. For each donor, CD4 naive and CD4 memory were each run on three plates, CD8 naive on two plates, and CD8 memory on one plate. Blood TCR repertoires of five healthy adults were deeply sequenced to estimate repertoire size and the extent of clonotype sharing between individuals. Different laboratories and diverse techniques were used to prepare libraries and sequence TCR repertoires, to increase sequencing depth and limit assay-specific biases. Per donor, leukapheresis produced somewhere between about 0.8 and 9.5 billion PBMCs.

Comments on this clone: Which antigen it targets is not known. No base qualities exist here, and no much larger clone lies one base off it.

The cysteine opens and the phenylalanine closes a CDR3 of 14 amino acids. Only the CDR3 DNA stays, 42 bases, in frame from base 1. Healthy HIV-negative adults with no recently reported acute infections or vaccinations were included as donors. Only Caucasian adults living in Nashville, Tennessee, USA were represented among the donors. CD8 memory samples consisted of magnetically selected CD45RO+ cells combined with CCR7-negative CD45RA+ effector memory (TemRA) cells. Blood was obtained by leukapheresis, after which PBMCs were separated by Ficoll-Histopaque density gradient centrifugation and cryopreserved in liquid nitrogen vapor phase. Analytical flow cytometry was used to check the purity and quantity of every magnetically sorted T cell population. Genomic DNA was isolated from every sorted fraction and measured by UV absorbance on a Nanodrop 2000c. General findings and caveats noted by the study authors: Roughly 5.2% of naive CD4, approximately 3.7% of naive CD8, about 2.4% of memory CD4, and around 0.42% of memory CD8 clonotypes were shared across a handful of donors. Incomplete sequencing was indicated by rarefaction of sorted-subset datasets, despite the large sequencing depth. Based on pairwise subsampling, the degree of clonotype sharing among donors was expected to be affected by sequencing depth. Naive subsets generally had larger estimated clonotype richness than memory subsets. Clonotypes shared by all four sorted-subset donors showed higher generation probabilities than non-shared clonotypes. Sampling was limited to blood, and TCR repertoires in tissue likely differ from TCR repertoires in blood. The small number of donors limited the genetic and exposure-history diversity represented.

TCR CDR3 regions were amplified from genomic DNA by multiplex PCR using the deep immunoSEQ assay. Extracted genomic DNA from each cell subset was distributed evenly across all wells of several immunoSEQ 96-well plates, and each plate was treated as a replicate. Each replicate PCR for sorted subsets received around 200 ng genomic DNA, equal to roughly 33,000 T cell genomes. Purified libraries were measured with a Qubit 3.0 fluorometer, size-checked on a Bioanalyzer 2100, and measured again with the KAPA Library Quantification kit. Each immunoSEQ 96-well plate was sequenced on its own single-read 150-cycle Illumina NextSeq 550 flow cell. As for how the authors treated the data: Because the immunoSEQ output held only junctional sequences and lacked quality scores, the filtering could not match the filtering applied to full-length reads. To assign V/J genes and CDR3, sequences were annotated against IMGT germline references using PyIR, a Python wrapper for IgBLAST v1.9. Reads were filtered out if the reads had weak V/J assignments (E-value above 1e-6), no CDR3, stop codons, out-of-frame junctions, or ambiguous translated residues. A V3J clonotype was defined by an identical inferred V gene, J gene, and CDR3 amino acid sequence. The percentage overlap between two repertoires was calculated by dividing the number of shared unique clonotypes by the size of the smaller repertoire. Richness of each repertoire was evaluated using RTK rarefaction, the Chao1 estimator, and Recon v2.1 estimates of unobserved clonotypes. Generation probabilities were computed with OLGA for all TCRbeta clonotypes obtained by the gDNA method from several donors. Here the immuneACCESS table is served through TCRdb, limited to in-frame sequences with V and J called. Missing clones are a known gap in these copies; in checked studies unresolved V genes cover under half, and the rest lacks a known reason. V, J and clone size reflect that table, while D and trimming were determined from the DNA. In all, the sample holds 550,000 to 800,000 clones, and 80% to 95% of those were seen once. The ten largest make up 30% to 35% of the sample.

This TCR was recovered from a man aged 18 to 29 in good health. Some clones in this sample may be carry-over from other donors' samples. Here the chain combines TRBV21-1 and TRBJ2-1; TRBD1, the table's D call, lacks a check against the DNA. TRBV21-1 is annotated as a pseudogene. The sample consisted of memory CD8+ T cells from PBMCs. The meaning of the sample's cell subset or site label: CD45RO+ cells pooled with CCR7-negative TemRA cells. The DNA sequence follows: TGTGCCAGCAGCGCACGACAGGGTGCCAATGAGCAGTTCTTC. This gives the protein CASSARQGANEQFF.